This passage covers 10 T cell receptor beta chains from one sample sequenced in a study of blood T cell repertoires in COVID-19. Clones were sequenced by immunoSEQ multiplex PCR, and TCRdb holds only the in-frame ones, with some missing. The sample includes 25,000 to 35,000 clones, roughly 90% of them seen just once. Specimen: peripheral blood. These receptors came from a human donor in a cohort sampled during active COVID-19.

The chain has TRBV18 and TRBJ2-7; tentative D call: TRBD1 (5 bases). The germline V gene has CDR1 KGHSH and CDR2 LQKENI. The CDR3 is made up of 14 amino acids. The V end was cut by 3 bases, the J end by 4 bases, with 13 bases between. The CDR3 nucleotides are TGTGCCAGCTCACCTACGACAGACTCTTACGAGCAGTACTTC. It encodes CASSPTTDSYEQYF.

The chain carries TRBV11-2 and TRBJ1-2; no firm D call. Germline CDR1 reads SGHAT; CDR2 reads FQNNGV. The CDR3 loop spans 13 amino acids. V lost 4 bases, J lost 3 bases, and 9 bases lay in between. The CDR3 coding sequence is TGTGCCAGCAGCTCCTCCTCTTACTATGGCTACACCTTC. Its protein product is CASSSSSYYGYTF.

V is TRBV5-1 and J is TRBJ2-1; D not certain. The V and J ends lost 4 bases and 0 bases respectively, with 11 bases between them. The CDR3 has 15 amino acids. In germline, CDR1 is SGHRS, CDR2 YFSETQ. The CDR3 spells CASSTQANSYNEQFF. DNA for the CDR3: TGCGCCAGCAGCACCCAGGCCAACTCCTACAATGAGCAGTTCTTC.

The chain employs TRBV18 and TRBJ2-7, with 9 bases lining up with TRBD1. The CDR3 runs 14 residues. The germline gives CDR1 KGHSH, CDR2 LQKENI. Trimming removed 5 bases from V and 3 bases from J; junction bases left unmatched: 5. As DNA, the CDR3 is TGTGCCAGCTCAACGTCGACAGGGGGCTACGAGCAGTACTTC. Translated: CASSTSTGGYEQYF.

The gene calls are TRBV6-2 or TRBV6-3 and TRBJ2-7; 14 bases are shared with TRBD2. The CDR3 length is 18 residues. Looked up from germline, CDR1 is MNHEY and CDR2 is SVGEGT. The ends lost 2 bases at V and 3 bases at J; junction bases unmatched: 9. The DNA of the CDR3 is TGTGCCAGCAGTTACCCCCTGACTAGCGGGGGGGGAAACTACGAGCAGTACTTC. Protein: CASSYPLTSGGGNYEQYF.

This clone was picked up one time. The chain carries TRBV4-2 and TRBJ2-7, with a possible D match to TRBD1 (6 bases). This CDR3 has 16 residues. Germline lookup yields CDR1 LGHNA and CDR2 YNFKEQ. V lost 0 bases and J lost 0, with 12 bases in between. Here the CDR3 DNA reads TGTGCCAGCAGCCAAGATCACAGGGCGAGCTCCTACGAGCAGTACTTC. Residues: CASSQDHRASSYEQYF.

The V gene is TRBV5-4, the J gene TRBJ2-7; the match to TRBD1 covers 7 bases. Germline V gene lookup returns CDR1 SGHNT and CDR2 YYREEE (reference sequence). This CDR3 spans 15 amino acids. V was clipped by 4 bases and J by 1 base; unmatched bases: 8. The CDR3, as DNA: TGTGCCAGCAGCAATCCGGCGACAGGGTCCTACGAGCAGTACTTC. This sequence encodes CASSNPATGSYEQYF.

The chain joins TRBV5-6 to TRBJ1-2; 8 positions agree with TRBD1. Looked up from germline, CDR1 is SGHDT and CDR2 is YYEEEE. The V gene end was trimmed by 1 base and the J gene end by 2 bases; junction bases not matched to a gene: 7. This CDR3 is 16 amino acids long. CDR3 protein: CASSLWPRQGNYGYTF. Here the CDR3 DNA reads TGTGCCAGCAGCTTGTGGCCTCGACAGGGGAACTATGGCTACACCTTC.

The chain has TRBV19 and TRBJ2-6; TRBD2 might be the D (5 bases). The CDR3 covers 15 residues. In germline, CDR1 is LNHDA, CDR2 SQIVND (reference sequence). The V end was cut by 1 base, the J end by 4 bases, with 8 bases between. CDR3 amino acids: CASSIAGSGANVLTF. The DNA of the CDR3 is TGTGCCAGTAGTATAGCGGGGTCCGGGGCCAACGTCCTGACTTTC.

The chain couples TRBV7-2 to TRBJ2-5, with D perhaps TRBD1 (5 bases). Trimming left V 7 bases short and J 2 bases short, with 20 bases between. Germline CDR1 SGHTA, CDR2 FQGNSA. This CDR3 is built from 16 residues. The CDR3 coding sequence is TGTGCCAGCACCGCCCTACCGACAGCCGGACAAGAGACCCAGTACTTC. Its translation is CASTALPTAGQETQYF.